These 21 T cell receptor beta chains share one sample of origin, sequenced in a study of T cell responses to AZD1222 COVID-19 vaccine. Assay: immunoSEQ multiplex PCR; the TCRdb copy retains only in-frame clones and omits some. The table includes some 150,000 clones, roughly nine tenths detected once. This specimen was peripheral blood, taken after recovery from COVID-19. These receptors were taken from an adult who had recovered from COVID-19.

For the CDR3, the DNA is TGTGCCAGCTCACCACTTGTTACTTACAATGAGCAGTTCTTC. Translating gives CASSPLVTYNEQFF. The chain links TRBV18 to TRBJ2-1; D not resolved. Germline V gene data show CDR1 as KGHSH and CDR2 as LQKENI. Trimming took 1 base from V and 4 from J, leaving 8 bases between them. The CDR3 covers 14 residues.

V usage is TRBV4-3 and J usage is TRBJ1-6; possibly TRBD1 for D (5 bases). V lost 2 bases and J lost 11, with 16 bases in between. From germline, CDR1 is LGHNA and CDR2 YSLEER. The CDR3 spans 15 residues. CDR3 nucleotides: TGCGCCAGCAGCCAAACGGACACCCAATCGACACCCCTCCACTTT. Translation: CASSQTDTQSTPLHF.

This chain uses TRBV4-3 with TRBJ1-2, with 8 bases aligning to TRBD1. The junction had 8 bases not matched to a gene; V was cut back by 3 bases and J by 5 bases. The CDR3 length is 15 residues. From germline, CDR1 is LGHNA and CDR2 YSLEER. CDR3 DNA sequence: TGCGCCAGCAGCCAGACGCGGACAGGGTCATATGGCTACACCTTC. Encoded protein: CASSQTRTGSYGYTF.

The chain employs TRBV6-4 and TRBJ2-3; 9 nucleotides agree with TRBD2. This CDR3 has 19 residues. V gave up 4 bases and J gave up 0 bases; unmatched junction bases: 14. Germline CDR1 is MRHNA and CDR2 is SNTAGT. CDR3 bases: TGTGCCAGCAGTGGAAGGCGGGGGGGACTATTTTCTAGCACAGATACGCAGTATTTT. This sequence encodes CASSGRRGGLFSSTDTQYF.

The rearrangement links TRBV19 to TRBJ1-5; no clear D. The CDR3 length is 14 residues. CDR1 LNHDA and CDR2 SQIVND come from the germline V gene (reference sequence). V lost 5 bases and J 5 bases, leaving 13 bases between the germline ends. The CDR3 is CASSFRGLDQPQHF. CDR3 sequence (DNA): TGTGCCAGTAGTTTCCGCGGGCTGGATCAGCCCCAGCATTTT.

The DNA of the CDR3 is TGCGCCAGCAGCCCTTCGGGGGGACTCAATCAGCCCCAGCATTTT. Translation: CASSPSGGLNQPQHF. The gene calls are TRBV5-1 and TRBJ1-5, with D possibly being TRBD1 (5 bases). V was cut by 4 bases and J by 3 bases, with 14 bases left in between. Per the germline V gene, CDR1 is SGHRS and CDR2 is YFSETQ. The CDR3 has 15 residues.

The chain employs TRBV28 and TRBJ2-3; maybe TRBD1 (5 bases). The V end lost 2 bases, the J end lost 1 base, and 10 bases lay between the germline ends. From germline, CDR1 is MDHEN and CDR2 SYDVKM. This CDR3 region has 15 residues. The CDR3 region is CASSLITGGTDTQYF. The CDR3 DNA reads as TGTGCCAGCAGTTTAATTACAGGCGGCACAGATACGCAGTATTTT.

The CDR3 protein is CASSRGTSGPSSYEQYF. The CDR3 coding sequence is TGTGCCAGCAGCCGAGGGACTAGCGGGCCGAGCTCCTACGAGCAGTACTTC. The chain links TRBV14 to TRBJ2-7; 12 positions match TRBD2. J lost 0 bases, V lost 4 bases, and 7 bases had no gene match. CDR1 and CDR2 (germline): SGHDN, FVKESK. The CDR3 extends over 17 amino acids.

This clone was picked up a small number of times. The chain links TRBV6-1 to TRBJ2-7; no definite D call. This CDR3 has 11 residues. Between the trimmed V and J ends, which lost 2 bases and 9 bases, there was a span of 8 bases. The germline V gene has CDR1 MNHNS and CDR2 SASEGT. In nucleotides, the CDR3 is TGTGCCAGCAGTGAATCCCGGGTGCAGTACTTC. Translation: CASSESRVQYF.

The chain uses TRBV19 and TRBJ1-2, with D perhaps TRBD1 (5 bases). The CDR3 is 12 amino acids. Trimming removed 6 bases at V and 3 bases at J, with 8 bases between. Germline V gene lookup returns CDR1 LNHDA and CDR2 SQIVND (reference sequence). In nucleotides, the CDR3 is TGTGCCAGTAGCCGGGACTACTATGGCTACACCTTC. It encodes CASSRDYYGYTF.

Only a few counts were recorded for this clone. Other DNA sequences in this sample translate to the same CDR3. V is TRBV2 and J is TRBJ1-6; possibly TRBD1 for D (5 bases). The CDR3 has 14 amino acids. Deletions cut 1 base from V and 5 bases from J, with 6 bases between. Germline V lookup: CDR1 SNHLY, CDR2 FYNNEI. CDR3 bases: TGTGCCAGCAGTGAAGTGGGGGATAATTCACCCCTCCACTTT. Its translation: CASSEVGDNSPLHF.

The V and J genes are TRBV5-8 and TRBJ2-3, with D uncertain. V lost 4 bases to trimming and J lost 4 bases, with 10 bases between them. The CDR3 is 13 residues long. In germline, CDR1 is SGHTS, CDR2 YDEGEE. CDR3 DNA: TGTGCCAGCAGCCGACCGGAGTCAGATACGCAGTATTTT. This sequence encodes CASSRPESDTQYF.

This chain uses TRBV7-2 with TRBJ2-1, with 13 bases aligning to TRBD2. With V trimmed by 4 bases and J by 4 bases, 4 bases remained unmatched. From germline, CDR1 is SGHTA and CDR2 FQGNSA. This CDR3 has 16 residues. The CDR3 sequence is CASSSLAGGLYNEQFF. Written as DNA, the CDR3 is TGTGCCAGCAGCTCACTAGCGGGGGGGCTGTACAATGAGCAGTTCTTC.

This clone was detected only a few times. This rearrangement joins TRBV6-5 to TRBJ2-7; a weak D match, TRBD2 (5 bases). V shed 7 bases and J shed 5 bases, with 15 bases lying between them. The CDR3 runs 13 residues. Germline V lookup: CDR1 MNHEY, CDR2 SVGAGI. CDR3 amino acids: CASNGGTRDEQYF. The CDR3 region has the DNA TGTGCCAGCAACGGAGGCACAAGGGACGAGCAGTACTTC.

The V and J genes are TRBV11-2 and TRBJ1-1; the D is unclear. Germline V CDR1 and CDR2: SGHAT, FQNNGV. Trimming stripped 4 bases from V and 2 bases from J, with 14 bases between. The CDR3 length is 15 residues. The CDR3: CASSSTTPRNTEAFF. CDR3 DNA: TGTGCCAGCAGCTCTACAACTCCCAGAAACACTGAAGCTTTCTTT.

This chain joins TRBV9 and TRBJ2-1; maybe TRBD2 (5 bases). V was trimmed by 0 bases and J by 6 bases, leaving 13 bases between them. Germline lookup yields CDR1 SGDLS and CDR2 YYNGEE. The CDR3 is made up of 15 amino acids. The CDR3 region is CASSVVGFRGNEQFF. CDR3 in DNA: TGTGCCAGCAGCGTAGTCGGGTTCCGGGGCAATGAGCAGTTCTTC.

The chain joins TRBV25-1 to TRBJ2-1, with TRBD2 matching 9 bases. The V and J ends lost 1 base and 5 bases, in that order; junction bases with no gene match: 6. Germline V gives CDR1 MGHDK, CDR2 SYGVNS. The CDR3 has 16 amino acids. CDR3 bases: TGTGCCAGCAGTGAATGGGCGGGAGGGGGGAACAATGAGCAGTTCTTC. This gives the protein CASSEWAGGGNNEQFF.

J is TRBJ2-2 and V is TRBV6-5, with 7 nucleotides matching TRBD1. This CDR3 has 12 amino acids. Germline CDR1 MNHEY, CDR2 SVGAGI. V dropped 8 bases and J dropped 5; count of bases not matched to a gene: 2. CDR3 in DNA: TGTGCCAGCGACAGGGTAACCGGGGAGCTGTTTTTT. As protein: CASDRVTGELFF.

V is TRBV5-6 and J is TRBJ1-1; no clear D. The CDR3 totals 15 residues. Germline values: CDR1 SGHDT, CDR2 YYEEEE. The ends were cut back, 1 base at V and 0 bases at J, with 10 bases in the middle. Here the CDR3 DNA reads TGTGCCAGCAGCTTGCAAACAGTCATGAACACTGAAGCTTTCTTT. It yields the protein CASSLQTVMNTEAFF.

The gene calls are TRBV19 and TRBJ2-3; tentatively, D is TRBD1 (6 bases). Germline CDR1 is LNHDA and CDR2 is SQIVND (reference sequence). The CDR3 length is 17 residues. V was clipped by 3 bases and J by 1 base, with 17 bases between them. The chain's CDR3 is CASSIGRGLSRTDTQYF. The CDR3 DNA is TGTGCCAGTAGTATCGGCAGGGGCCTTTCCCGCACAGATACGCAGTATTTT.

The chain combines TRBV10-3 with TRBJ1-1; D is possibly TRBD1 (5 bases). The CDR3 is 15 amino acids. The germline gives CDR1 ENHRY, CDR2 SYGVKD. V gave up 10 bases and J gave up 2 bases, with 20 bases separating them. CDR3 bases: TGTGCCACCTCTAACCAGGGCGTAGTAAACACTGAAGCTTTCTTT. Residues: CATSNQGVVNTEAFF.